This TCR beta chain was identified in a study of graft-versus-host responses after intestinal transplantation. Study information: Recipients across the board were started on anti-thymocyte globulin induction, then kept on tacrolimus and steroids for around three years.

As concerns this clone: The antigen remains undetermined.

V lost 0 bases and J lost 0, with 8 bases in between. The CDR3 has 15 amino acids. Germline lookup yields CDR1 SGHNT and CDR2 YYREEE (reference sequence). Broader study findings: Early post-transplant HvG declines tracked with peak circulating GvH clone levels.

The protocol was immunoSEQ multiplex PCR, while the TCRdb copy is restricted to in-frame clones and leaves out a portion. The table includes approximately 90,000 clones, about 93% detected once. The TCR sequence derives from a human donor who received an intestinal transplant. The input for sequencing was unstimulated CD8+ T cells sorted from spleen or lymph node cells, taken before intestinal transplant. V gene TRBV5-4 combines with J gene TRBJ2-3; D not certain. This CDR3 is CASSLEGSSTDTQYF. The CDR3 region has the DNA TGTGCCAGCAGCTTGGAAGGATCTAGCACAGATACGCAGTATTTT.